The present entry profiles one T cell receptor beta chain with its context. Source study methods: The assay estimated nucleated cells by amplifying reference gene primers. The table came from immunoSEQ multiplex PCR; TCRdb's copy has only in-frame clones and leaves some out. The V and J calls and clone size come from that table; D and trimming were worked out from the DNA. The sample gives 65,000 to 85,000 clones, about 73% of which show up once; approximately 5.7% is in the top ten. This sample was taken from a study of blood T cell repertoires in COVID-19. Across the study: Acute and convalescent COVID-19 samples came from the United States, Italy and Spain.

The CDR3 is made up of 15 amino acids. Germline CDR1 reads MNHEY; CDR2 reads SVGAGI. J was trimmed by 4 bases and V by 7 bases; bases with no gene match: 6. The sequenced material came from peripheral blood. This TCR derives from a middle-aged man with active or convalescent COVID-19. The gene calls are TRBV6-5 and TRBJ2-1; 11 nucleotides agree with TRBD2. The CDR3 DNA reads as TGTGCCAGCAACATAGCGGGGGGGCTTTACAATGAGCAGTTCTTC. Translation gives CASNIAGGLYNEQFF.